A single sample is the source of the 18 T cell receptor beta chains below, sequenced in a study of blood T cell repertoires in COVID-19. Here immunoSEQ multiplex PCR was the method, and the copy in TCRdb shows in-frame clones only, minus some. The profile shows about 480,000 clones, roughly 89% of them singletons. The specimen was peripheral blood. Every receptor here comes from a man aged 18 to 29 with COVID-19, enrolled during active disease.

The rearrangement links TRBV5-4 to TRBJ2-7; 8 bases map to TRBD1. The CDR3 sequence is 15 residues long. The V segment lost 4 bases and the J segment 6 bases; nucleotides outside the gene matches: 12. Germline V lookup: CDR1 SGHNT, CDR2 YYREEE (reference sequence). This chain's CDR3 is CASSTGQGLGSEQYF. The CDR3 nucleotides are TGTGCCAGCAGCACCGGACAGGGTCTAGGTTCCGAGCAGTACTTC.

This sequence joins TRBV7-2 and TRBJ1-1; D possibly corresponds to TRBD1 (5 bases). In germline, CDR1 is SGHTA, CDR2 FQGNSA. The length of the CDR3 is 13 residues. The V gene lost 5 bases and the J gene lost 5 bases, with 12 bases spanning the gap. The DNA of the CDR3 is TGTGCCAGCAGCCCAACAAGGGGAACTGAAGCTTTCTTT. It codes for CASSPTRGTEAFF.

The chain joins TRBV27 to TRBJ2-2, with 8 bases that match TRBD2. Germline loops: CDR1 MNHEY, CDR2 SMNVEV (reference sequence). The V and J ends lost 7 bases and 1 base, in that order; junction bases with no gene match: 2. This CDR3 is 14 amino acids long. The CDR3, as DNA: TGTGCCAGCACGCTAGCGGGGAACACCGGGGAGCTGTTTTTT. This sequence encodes CASTLAGNTGELFF.

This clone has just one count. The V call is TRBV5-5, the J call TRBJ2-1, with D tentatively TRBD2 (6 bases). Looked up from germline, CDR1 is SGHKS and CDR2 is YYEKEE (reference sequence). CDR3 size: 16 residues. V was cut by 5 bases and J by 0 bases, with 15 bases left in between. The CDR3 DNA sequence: TGTGCCAGCAGTTGGGGGGAGCCTAGCTCCTACAATGAGCAGTTCTTC. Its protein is CASSWGEPSSYNEQFF.

For the CDR3, the DNA is TGTGCCAGGCCGGGACTAGCGGGATTGGGGCCCGGGGAGCTGTTTTTT. Protein: CARPGLAGLGPGELFF. The gene calls are TRBV19 and TRBJ2-2, with 13 bases aligning to TRBD2. V was clipped by 9 bases and J by 6 bases; unmatched bases: 10. Germline V lookup: CDR1 LNHDA, CDR2 SQIVND (reference sequence). CDR3 length: 16 residues. The whole variable domain, remainder taken from reference TRBV19 and TRBJ2-2, is DGGITQSPKYLFRKEGQNVTLSCEQNLNHDAMYWYRQDPGQGLRLIYYSQIVNDFQKGDIAEGYSVSREKKESFPLTVTSAQKNPTAFYLCARPGLAGLGPGELFFGEGSRLTVL.

The CDR3 here is CASRRWGQGMIDEQFF. CDR3 DNA sequence: TGCGCCAGCAGGAGATGGGGACAGGGGATGATCGATGAGCAGTTCTTC. V and J are TRBV5-1 and TRBJ2-1; 10 bases are a match to TRBD1. The CDR3 sequence is 16 residues long. The V and J ends lost 5 bases and 8 bases, in that order; junction bases with no gene match: 13. Germline CDR1 reads SGHRS; CDR2 reads YFSETQ.

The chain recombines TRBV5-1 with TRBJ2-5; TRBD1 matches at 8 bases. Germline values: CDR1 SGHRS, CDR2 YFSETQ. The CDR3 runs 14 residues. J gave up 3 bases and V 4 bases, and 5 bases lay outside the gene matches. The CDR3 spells CASSRQGAKETQYF. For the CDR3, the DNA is TGCGCCAGCAGCCGGCAGGGGGCTAAAGAGACCCAGTACTTC.

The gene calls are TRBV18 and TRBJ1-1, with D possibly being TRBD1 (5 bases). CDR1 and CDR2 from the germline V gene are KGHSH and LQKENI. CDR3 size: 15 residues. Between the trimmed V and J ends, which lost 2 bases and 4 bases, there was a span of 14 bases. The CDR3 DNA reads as TGTGCCAGCTCACCAATTGCTTATCAGGGCACTGAAGCTTTCTTT. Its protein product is CASSPIAYQGTEAFF.

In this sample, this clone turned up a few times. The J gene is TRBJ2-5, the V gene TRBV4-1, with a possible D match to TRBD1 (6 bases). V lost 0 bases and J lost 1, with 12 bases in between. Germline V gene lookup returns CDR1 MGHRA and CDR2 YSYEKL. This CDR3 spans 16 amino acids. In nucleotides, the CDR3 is TGCGCCAGCAGCCAAGATCCCGGGACAATCCAAGAGACCCAGTACTTC. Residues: CASSQDPGTIQETQYF.

The CDR3, as DNA: TGTGCCAGCAGCTTAGTTACAGGGGAGCACGAGCAGTACTTC. Translated, it gives CASSLVTGEHEQYF. This chain links TRBV7-9 with TRBJ2-7; 7 nucleotides match TRBD1. This CDR3 is 14 amino acids long. Trimming cost V 1 base and J 5 bases; bases outside gene matches: 5. Per germline, CDR1 SEHNR and CDR2 FQNEAQ (reference sequence).

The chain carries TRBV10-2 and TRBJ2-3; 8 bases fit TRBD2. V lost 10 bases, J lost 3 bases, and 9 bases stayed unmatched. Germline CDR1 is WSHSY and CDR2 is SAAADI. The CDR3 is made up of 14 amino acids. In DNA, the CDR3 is TGCGCCACAAACGGACTAGCTGTGACAGATACGCAGTATTTT. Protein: CATNGLAVTDTQYF.

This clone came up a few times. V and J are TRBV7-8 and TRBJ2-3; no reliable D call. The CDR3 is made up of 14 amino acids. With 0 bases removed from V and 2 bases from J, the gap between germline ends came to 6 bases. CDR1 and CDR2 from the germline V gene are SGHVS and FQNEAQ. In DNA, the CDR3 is TGTGCCAGCAGCTTAGCGGCAAACACAGATACGCAGTATTTT. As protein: CASSLAANTDTQYF.

The CDR3 is CASSPTGRDTEAFF. DNA for the CDR3: TGTGCCAGCAGCCCCACTGGCCGGGACACTGAAGCTTTCTTT. The genes are TRBV5-5 and TRBJ1-1; no clear D. Trimming stripped 4 bases from V and 3 bases from J, with 13 bases between. The CDR3 length is 14 residues. The germline V gene has CDR1 SGHKS and CDR2 YYEKEE (reference sequence).

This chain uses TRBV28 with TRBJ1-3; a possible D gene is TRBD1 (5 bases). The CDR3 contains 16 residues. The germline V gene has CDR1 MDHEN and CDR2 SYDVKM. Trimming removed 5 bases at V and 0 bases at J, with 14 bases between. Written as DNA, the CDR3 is TGTGCCAGCAGTGGCGGCGGGACGGACTCTGGAAACACCATATATTTT. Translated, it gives CASSGGGTDSGNTIYF.

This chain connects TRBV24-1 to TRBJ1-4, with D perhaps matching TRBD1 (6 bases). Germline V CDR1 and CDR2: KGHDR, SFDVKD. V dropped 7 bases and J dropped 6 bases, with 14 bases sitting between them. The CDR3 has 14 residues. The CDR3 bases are TGTGCCACCAGGCATGGGGACATTCATGAAAAACTGTTTTTT. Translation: CATRHGDIHEKLFF.

This chain's CDR3 is CASSAGTAANYGYTF. The CDR3 region has the DNA TGTGCCAGCAGCGCGGGGACAGCTGCTAACTATGGCTACACCTTC. The chain couples TRBV5-5 to TRBJ1-2; 7 positions match TRBD1. This CDR3 region has 15 residues. The V gene's germline CDR1 is SGHKS and CDR2 YYEKEE (reference sequence). With 4 bases clipped from V and 0 bases from J, the junction kept 6 bases outside the gene matches.

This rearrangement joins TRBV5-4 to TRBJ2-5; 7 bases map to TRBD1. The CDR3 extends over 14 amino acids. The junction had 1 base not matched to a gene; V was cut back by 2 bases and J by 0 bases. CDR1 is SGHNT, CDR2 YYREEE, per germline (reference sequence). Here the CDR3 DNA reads TGTGCCAGCAGCTTCGGACAGGACCAAGAGACCCAGTACTTC. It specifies CASSFGQDQETQYF.

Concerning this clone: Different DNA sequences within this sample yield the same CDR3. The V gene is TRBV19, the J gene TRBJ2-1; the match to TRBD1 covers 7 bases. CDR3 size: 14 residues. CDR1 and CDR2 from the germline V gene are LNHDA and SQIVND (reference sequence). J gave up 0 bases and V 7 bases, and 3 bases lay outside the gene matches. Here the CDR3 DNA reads TGTGCCAGTAATAGACAGGGCTCCTACAATGAGCAGTTCTTC. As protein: CASNRQGSYNEQFF.